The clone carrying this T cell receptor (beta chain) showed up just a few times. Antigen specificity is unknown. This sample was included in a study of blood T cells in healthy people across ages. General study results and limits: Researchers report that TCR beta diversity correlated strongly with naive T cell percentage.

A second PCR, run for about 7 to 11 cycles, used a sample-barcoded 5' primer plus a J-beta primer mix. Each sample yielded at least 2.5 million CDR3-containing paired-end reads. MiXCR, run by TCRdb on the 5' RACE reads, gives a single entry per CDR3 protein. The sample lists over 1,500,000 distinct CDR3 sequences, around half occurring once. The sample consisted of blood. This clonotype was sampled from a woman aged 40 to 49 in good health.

CDR3 amino acids: CASNDLTGTGANVLTF. DNA for the CDR3: TGTGCCAGCAACGATCTTACAGGGACGGGGGCCAACGTCCTGACTTTC. V usage is TRBV12-3 or TRBV12-4 and J usage is TRBJ2-6; D might be TRBD1 (6 bases). This CDR3 comprises 16 residues. V was clipped by 7 bases and J by 4 bases, with 17 bases between them.